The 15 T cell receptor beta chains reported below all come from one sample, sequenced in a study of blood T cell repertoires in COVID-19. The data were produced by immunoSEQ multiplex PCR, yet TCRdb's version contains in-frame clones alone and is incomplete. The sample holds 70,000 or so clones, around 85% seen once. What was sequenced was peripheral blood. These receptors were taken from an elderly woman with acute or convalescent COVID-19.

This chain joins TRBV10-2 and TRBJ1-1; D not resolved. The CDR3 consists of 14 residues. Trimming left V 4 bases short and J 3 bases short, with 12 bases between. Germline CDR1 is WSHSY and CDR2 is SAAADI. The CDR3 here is CASSVTKRDTEAFF. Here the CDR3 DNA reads TGCGCCAGCAGTGTTACTAAGAGGGACACTGAAGCTTTCTTT.

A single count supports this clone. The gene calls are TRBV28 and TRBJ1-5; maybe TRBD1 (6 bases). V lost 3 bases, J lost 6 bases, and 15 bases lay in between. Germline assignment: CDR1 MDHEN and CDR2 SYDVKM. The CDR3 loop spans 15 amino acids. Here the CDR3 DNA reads TGTGCCAGCAGTTTCCGAGACGGGGGGCGTCAGCCCCAGCATTTT. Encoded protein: CASSFRDGGRQPQHF.

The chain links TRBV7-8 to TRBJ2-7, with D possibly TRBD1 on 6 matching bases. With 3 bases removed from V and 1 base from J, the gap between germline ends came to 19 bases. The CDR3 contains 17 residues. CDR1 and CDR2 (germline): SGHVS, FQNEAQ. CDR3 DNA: TGTGCCAGCAGCTTGAACAGGGCGGCCCTTCGATCCTACGAGCAGTACTTC. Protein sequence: CASSLNRAALRSYEQYF.

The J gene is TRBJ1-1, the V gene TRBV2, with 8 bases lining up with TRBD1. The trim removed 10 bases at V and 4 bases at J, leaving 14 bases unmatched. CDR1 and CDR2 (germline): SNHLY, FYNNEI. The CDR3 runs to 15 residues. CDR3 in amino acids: CANGETGAVITEAFF. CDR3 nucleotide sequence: TGTGCCAACGGCGAGACAGGGGCGGTGATCACTGAAGCTTTCTTT.

The CDR3 protein is CASSPVSGGTGELFF. The CDR3 bases are TGCGCCAGCAGCCCGGTGAGCGGGGGGACCGGGGAGCTGTTTTTT. V gene TRBV5-1 combines with J gene TRBJ2-2; 9 bases map to TRBD2. CDR1 is SGHRS and CDR2 is YFSETQ in the germline V gene. The CDR3 has 15 residues. Trimming took 4 bases from V and 5 from J; bases not matched to a gene: 6.

The CDR3 spells CASSVTGSAEQYF. Written as DNA, the CDR3 is TGTGCCAGCAGCGTCACAGGGAGCGCCGAGCAGTACTTC. The chain carries TRBV9 and TRBJ2-7, with TRBD1 as a possible D gene (6 bases). Germline V gene data show CDR1 as SGDLS and CDR2 as YYNGEE. This CDR3 contains 13 residues. Trimming left V 2 bases short and J 6 bases short, with 12 bases between. Variable domain in full (rest from reference TRBV9 and TRBJ2-7): DSGVTQTPKHLITATGQRVTLRCSPRSGDLSVYWYQQSLDQGLQFLIQYYNGEERAKGNILERFSAQQFPDLHSELNLSSLELGDSALYFCASSVTGSAEQYFGPGTRLTVT.

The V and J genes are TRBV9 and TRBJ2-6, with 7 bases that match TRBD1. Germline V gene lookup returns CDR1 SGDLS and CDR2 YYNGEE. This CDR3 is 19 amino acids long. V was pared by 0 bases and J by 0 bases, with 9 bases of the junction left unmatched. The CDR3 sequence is CASSVAGTAGFSGANVLTF. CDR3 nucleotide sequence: TGTGCCAGCAGCGTAGCGGGGACAGCCGGGTTCTCTGGGGCCAACGTCCTGACTTTC.

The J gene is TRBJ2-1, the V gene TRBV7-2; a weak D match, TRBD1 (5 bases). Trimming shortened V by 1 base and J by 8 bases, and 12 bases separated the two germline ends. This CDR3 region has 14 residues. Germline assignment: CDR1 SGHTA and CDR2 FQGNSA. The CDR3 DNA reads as TGTGCCAGCAGCTTAGTTGCAGGGTGGGATGAGCAGTTCTTC. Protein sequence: CASSLVAGWDEQFF.

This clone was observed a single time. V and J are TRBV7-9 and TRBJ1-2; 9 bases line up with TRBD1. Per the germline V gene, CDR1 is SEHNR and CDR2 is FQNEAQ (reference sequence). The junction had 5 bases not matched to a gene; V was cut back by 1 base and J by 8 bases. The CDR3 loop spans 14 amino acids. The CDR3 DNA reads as TGTGCCAGCAGCTTAGGGGGACAGGGAGAAGGCTACACCTTC. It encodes CASSLGGQGEGYTF.

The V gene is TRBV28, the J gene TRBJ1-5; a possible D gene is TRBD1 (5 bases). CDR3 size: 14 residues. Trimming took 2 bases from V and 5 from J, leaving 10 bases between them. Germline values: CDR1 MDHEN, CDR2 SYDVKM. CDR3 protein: CASSLARVDQPQHF. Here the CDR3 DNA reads TGTGCCAGCAGTTTAGCCAGGGTGGATCAGCCCCAGCATTTT.

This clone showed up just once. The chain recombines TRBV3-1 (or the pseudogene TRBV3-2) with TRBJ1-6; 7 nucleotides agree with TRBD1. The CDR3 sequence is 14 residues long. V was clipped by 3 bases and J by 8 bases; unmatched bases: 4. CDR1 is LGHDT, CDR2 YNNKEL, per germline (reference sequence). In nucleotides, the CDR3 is TGTGCCAGCAGCCATCGCACAGGGGATTCACCCCTCCACTTT. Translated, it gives CASSHRTGDSPLHF.

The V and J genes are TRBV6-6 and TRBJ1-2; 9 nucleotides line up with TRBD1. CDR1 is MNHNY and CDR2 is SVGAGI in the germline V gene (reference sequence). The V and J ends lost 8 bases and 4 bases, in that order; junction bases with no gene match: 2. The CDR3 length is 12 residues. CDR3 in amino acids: CASRDRVYGYTF. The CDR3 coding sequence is TGTGCCAGCCGGGACAGGGTCTATGGCTACACCTTC.

The CDR3: CASSWEGVAYEQYF. CDR3 nucleotides: TGTGCCAGCAGCTGGGAGGGCGTAGCCTACGAGCAGTACTTC. The chain couples TRBV5-6 to TRBJ2-7, with 7 positions matching TRBD2. V shed 3 bases, J shed 2 bases, and the junction held 5 bases outside the gene matches. CDR1 is SGHDT, CDR2 YYEEEE, per germline. The CDR3 has 14 amino acids.

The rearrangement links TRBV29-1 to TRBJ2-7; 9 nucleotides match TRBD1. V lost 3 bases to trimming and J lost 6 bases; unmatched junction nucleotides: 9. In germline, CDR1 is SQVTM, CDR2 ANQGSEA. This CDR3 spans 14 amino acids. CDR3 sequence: CSVDLQGARGEQYF. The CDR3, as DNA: TGCAGCGTTGATCTACAGGGGGCGCGGGGCGAGCAGTACTTC.

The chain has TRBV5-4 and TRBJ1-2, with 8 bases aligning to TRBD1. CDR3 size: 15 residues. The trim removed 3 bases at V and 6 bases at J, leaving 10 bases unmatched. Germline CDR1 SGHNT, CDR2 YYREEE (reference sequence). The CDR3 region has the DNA TGTGCCAGCAGCTCCCCAGGGGGCATTAGGGATGGCTACACCTTC. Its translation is CASSSPGGIRDGYTF.